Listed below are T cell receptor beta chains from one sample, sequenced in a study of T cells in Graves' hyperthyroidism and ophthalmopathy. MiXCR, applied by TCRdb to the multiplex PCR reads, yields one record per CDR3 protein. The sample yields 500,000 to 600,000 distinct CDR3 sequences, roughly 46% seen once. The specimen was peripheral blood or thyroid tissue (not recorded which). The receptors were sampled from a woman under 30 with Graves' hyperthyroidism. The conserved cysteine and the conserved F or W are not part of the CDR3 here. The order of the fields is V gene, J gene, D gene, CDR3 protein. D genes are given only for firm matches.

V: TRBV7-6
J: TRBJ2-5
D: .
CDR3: ASRSSVQGTQY

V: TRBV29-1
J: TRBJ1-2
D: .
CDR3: SVEDRPGSRYT

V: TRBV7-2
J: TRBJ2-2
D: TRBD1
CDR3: ASSLIQGTTGELF

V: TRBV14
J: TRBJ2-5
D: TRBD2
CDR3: ASSRNHRLAGGAGRETQY

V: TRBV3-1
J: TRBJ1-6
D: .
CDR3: ASSQGDHSPLH

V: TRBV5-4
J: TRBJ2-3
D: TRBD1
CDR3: ASSTGQPTDTQY

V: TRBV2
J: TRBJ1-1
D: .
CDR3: ASSGGGRGMNTEAF

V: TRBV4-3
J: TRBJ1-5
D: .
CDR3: ASSQDARRSGGQPQH

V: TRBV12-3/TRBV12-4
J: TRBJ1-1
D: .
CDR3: ASSSGTSEAF

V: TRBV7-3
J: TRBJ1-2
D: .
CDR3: ASSSMGWTEGYT